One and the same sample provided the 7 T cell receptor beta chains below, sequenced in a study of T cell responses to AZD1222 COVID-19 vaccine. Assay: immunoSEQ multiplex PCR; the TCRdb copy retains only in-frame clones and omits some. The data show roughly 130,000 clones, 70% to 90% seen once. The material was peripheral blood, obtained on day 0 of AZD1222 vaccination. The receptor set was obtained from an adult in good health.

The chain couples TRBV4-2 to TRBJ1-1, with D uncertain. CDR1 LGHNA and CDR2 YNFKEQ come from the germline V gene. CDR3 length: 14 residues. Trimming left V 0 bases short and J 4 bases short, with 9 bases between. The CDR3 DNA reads TGTGCCAGCAGCCAAGATTTCGGGAGCACTGAAGCTTTCTTT. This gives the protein CASSQDFGSTEAFF.

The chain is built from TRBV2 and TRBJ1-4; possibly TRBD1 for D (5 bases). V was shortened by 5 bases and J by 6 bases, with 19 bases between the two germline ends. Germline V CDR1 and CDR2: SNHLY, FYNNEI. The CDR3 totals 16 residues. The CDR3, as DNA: TGTGCCAGCAGTCCCCCGGGGGGGAAGGGAGATGAAAAACTGTTTTTT. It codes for CASSPPGGKGDEKLFF.

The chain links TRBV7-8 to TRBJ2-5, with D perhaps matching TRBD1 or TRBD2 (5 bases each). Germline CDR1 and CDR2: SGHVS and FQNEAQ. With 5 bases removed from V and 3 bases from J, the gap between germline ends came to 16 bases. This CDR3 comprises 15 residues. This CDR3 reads CASSVTGTTEETQYF. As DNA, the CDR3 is TGTGCCAGCAGCGTCACCGGGACCACCGAAGAGACCCAGTACTTC.

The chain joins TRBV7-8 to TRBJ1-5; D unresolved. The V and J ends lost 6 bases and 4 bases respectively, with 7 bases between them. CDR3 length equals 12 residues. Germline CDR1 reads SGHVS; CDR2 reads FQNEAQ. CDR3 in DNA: TGTGCCAGCAGGATCGGGAATCAGCCCCAGCATTTT. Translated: CASRIGNQPQHF.

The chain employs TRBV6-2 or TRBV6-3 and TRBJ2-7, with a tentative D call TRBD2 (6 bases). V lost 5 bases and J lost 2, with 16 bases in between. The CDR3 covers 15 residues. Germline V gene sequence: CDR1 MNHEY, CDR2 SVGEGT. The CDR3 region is CASSLLGLGTYEQYF. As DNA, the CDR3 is TGTGCCAGCAGTCTCTTGGGACTGGGGACCTACGAGCAGTACTTC.

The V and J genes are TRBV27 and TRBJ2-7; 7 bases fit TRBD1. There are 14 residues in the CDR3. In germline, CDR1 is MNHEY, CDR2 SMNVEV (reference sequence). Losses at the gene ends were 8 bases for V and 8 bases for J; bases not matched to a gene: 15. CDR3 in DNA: TGTGCCAGCGCTAAGGGACAGAAATACCTCCAGCAGTACTTC. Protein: CASAKGQKYLQQYF.

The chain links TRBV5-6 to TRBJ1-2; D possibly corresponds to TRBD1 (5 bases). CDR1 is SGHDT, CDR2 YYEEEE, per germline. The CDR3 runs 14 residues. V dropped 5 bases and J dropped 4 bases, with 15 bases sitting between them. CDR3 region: CASRGERITYGYTF. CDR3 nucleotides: TGTGCCAGCAGGGGGGAACGGATTACCTATGGCTACACCTTC.